One and the same sample provided the 26 T cell receptor beta chains below, sequenced in a study of T cell repertoires in cytomegalovirus infection. TCRdb analysed the reads with MiXCR anew, one entry per CDR3 protein. The sample has 450,000 to 550,000 distinct CDR3 sequences; about 39% are singletons. Their antigens remain unidentified. The sequenced sample was cultured PBMCs, obtained from culture after CMV antigen stimulation. The receptors here all came from a human donor in good health (CMV status not recorded). Some clones in this sample may be carry-over from other donors' samples.

This clonotype turned up a few times. The rearrangement uses TRBV4-3 and TRBJ1-5, with 7 nucleotides matching TRBD1. The CDR3 extends over 15 amino acids. V lost 0 bases, J lost 3 bases, and 2 bases stayed unmatched. CDR1 and CDR2 from the germline V gene are LGHNA and YSLEER. For the CDR3, the DNA is TGCGCCAGCAGCCAAGAAGGGGGCGTCAATCAGCCCCAGCATTTT. The encoded protein is CASSQEGGVNQPQHF.

The chain employs TRBV7-6 and TRBJ2-7; D remains ambiguous. The V gene lost 3 bases and the J gene lost 5 bases, with 14 bases spanning the gap. Germline values: CDR1 SGHVS, CDR2 FNYEAQ. This CDR3 is built from 14 residues. This CDR3 reads CASSLRTSPDEQYF. The CDR3 nucleotides read TGTGCCAGCAGCTTGAGGACCTCCCCCGACGAGCAGTACTTC. The complete variable domain, with remaining parts taken from reference TRBV7-6 and TRBJ2-7, reads GAGVSQSPRYKVTKRGQDVALRCDPISGHVSLYWYRQALGQGPEFLTYFNYEAQQDKSGLPNDRFSAERPEGSISTLTIQRTEQRDSAMYRCASSLRTSPDEQYFGPGTRLTVT.

V is TRBV7-8 and J is TRBJ1-3, with TRBD1 matching over 9 bases. CDR3 length: 20 amino acids. CDR1 SGHVS and CDR2 FQNEAQ come from the germline V gene. The V and J ends lost 5 bases and 0 bases, in that order; junction bases with no gene match: 17. The CDR3 DNA is TGTGCCAGCAGCCCCGAGGTTGGGACAGGGCAATACAGCTCTGGAAACACCATATATTTT. The encoded protein is CASSPEVGTGQYSSGNTIYF.

The V gene is TRBV10-2, the J gene TRBJ2-1, with D perhaps being TRBD1 or TRBD2 (5 bases each). This CDR3 spans 14 amino acids. V was clipped by 8 bases and J by 0 bases, with 11 bases between them. CDR1 and CDR2 from the germline V gene are WSHSY and SAAADI. Here the CDR3 reads CASGTGTSYNEQFF. The CDR3 bases are TGCGCCAGCGGTACCGGGACCTCCTACAATGAGCAGTTCTTC.

This clonotype was seen more than once but under ten times. The chain joins TRBV7-2 to TRBJ2-1, with a possible D match to TRBD2 (6 bases). Germline V gives CDR1 SGHTA, CDR2 FQGNSA. CDR3 length: 15 amino acids. V gave up 8 bases and J gave up 0 bases, with 14 bases separating them. CDR3 sequence: CASRREASSYNEQFF. The CDR3 DNA is TGTGCCAGCCGGAGGGAGGCGAGCTCCTACAATGAGCAGTTCTTC.

This clonotype was counted between two and nine times. CDR3 in amino acids: CASSEQRNTEAFF. The CDR3 coding sequence is TGTGCCAGTAGCGAACAGAGGAACACTGAAGCTTTCTTT. The chain combines TRBV19 with TRBJ1-1; D gene ambiguous. The germline V gene encodes CDR1 LNHDA and CDR2 SQIVND (reference sequence). The CDR3 is 13 amino acids. V gave up 6 bases and J gave up 1 base, with 9 bases separating them.

The V and J genes are TRBV20-1 and TRBJ2-1; 12 positions match TRBD2. CDR1 and CDR2 (germline): DFQATT, SNEGSKA (reference sequence). The CDR3 covers 13 residues. With V trimmed by 5 bases and J by 5 bases, 1 base remained unmatched. The CDR3 DNA reads as TGCAGTGCTCTAGCGGGGGGGAACAATGAGCAGTTCTTC. Translating it yields CSALAGGNNEQFF.

The chain uses TRBV6-8 and TRBJ2-3, with D hard to call. The germline V gene has CDR1 MNHGY and CDR2 SAAAGT. The CDR3 consists of 15 residues. V lost 6 bases and J 3 bases, leaving 16 bases between the germline ends. CDR3 DNA sequence: TGTGCCAGCAGGAACTCGGCCCCGCGTACAGATACGCAGTATTTT. Amino acids: CASRNSAPRTDTQYF.

This clonotype appeared a few times. V gene TRBV7-2 combines with J gene TRBJ2-7; D not certain. The CDR3 length is 15 residues. V was clipped by 2 bases and J by 3 bases, with 14 bases between them. The germline CDR1 and CDR2 sequences are SGHTA and FQGNSA. The chain's CDR3 is CASSLSGRSGYEQYF. In DNA form, the CDR3 reads TGTGCCAGCAGCTTATCGGGCAGGTCAGGCTACGAGCAGTACTTC.

This clonotype was counted at least ten times. The chain has TRBV7-2 and TRBJ2-3, with D unresolved. The CDR3 is 14 amino acids. CDR1 is SGHTA, CDR2 FQGNSA, per germline. The ends were cut back, 2 bases at V and 1 base at J, with 7 bases in the middle. The chain's CDR3 is CASSLIPRTDTQYF. The CDR3 region has the DNA TGTGCCAGCAGCTTAATACCGCGCACAGATACGCAGTATTTT.

This clonotype has only a few counts. This chain links TRBV7-2 with TRBJ2-1, with TRBD2 as a possible D gene (6 bases). The CDR3 spans 19 residues. The germline V gene encodes CDR1 SGHTA and CDR2 FQGNSA. V was shortened by 1 base and J by 1 base, with 20 bases between the two germline ends. CDR3 DNA sequence: TGTGCCAGCAGCTTAGGCTGGCTAGCCGGCCGGGGGTCCTACAATGAGCAGTTCTTC. It yields the protein CASSLGWLAGRGSYNEQFF.

The chain is built from TRBV19 and TRBJ1-2, with TRBD1 matching over 8 bases. Germline trimming cut 10 bases from V and 4 bases from J; bases unmatched to any gene: 8. Germline assignment: CDR1 LNHDA and CDR2 SQIVND (reference sequence). CDR3 length: 13 residues. This CDR3 is CATSDRDLYGYTF. The CDR3, as DNA: TGTGCCACTTCGGACAGGGACCTCTATGGCTACACCTTC.

V and J are TRBV6-2 or TRBV6-3 and TRBJ2-5; 9 bases match TRBD1. V lost 3 bases, J lost 5 bases, and 4 bases stayed unmatched. This CDR3 is 14 amino acids long. Germline assignment: CDR1 MNHEY and CDR2 SVGEGT. The CDR3 here is CASSYGTGRETQYF. The CDR3 nucleotides read TGTGCCAGCAGTTATGGGACAGGGCGGGAGACCCAGTACTTC.

V is TRBV6-2 or TRBV6-3 and J is TRBJ2-7; TRBD2 matches 7 bases. This CDR3 comprises 15 residues. The V gene's germline CDR1 is MNHEY and CDR2 SVGEGT. V dropped 6 bases and J dropped 1; count of bases not matched to a gene: 9. The CDR3 region is CASSTLADPSYEQYF. CDR3 bases: TGTGCCAGCAGCACTCTAGCGGACCCTTCCTACGAGCAGTACTTC.

J is TRBJ2-1 and V is TRBV10-3; either TRBD1 or TRBD2 may fit D (5 bases each). Germline CDR1 and CDR2: ENHRY and SYGVKD. The CDR3 contains 12 residues. V was trimmed by 10 bases and J by 5 bases, leaving 12 bases between them. The CDR3 DNA follows: TGTGCCACCCAGGGAGAGCACAATGAGCAGTTCTTC. This encodes CATQGEHNEQFF.

The chain links TRBV12-3 or TRBV12-4 to TRBJ2-7; D is ambiguous. The CDR3 loop spans 12 amino acids. V lost 11 bases, J lost 6 bases, and 17 bases lay in between. CDR3 nucleotides: TGTGCCTCCCGGGTGTTGGGTGCCGAGCAGTACTTC. It translates to CASRVLGAEQYF.

The chain uses TRBV6-5 and TRBJ2-7, with D possibly being TRBD1 (5 bases). Deletions cut 0 bases from V and 6 bases from J, with 15 bases between. The germline V gene has CDR1 MNHEY and CDR2 SVGAGI. The CDR3 sequence is 15 residues long. CDR3 protein: CASSYSGGATSEQYF. In DNA, the CDR3 is TGTGCCAGCAGTTACTCGGGTGGGGCGACTTCCGAGCAGTACTTC.

This clonotype has a single count. The V and J genes are TRBV4-1 and TRBJ2-7, with 7 bases identical to TRBD2. CDR1 and CDR2 from the germline V gene are MGHRA and YSYEKL. This CDR3 has 16 amino acids. J lost 3 bases, V lost 1 base, and 9 bases had no gene match. The CDR3 DNA follows: TGCGCCAGCAGCCAAGGAGTCGGCGGGGGTCACTACGAGCAGTACTTC. Translating gives CASSQGVGGGHYEQYF.

Only one count was recorded for this clonotype. The chain employs TRBV28 and TRBJ2-5; 12 bases are a match to TRBD2. Per germline, CDR1 MDHEN and CDR2 SYDVKM. V gave up 1 base and J gave up 5 bases; unmatched junction bases: 5. The CDR3 covers 16 residues. The chain's CDR3 is CASSLFNGLAGETQYF. For the CDR3, the DNA is TGTGCCAGCAGTTTATTCAACGGACTAGCGGGGGAGACCCAGTACTTC. Combining the CDR3 with reference TRBV28 and TRBJ2-5 gives the whole variable domain DVKVTQSSRYLVKRTGEKVFLECVQDMDHENMFWYRQDPGLGLRLIYFSYDVKMKEKGDIPEGYSVSREKKERFSLILESASTNQTSMYLCASSLFNGLAGETQYFGPGTRLLVL.

This clonotype was seen many times. The chain has TRBV7-2 and TRBJ2-3, with D perhaps matching TRBD2 (5 bases). Trimming removed 1 base from V and 6 bases from J, with 11 bases in between. Germline V gene lookup returns CDR1 SGHTA and CDR2 FQGNSA. The CDR3 runs to 14 residues. CDR3 nucleotides: TGTGCCAGCAGCTTAGAGGCTGCGGGTGATACGCAGTATTTT. Its protein is CASSLEAAGDTQYF.

The V gene is TRBV20-1, the J gene TRBJ2-1; D is perhaps TRBD2 (5 bases). The germline V and J ends were trimmed by 2 bases and 1 base, with 15 bases remaining between them. This CDR3 region has 16 residues. The germline CDR1 and CDR2 sequences are DFQATT and SNEGSKA (reference sequence). CDR3 in DNA: TGCAGTGCTAGATCTTCCAGCGGTGAGTCCTACAATGAGCAGTTCTTC. Amino acid sequence: CSARSSSGESYNEQFF.

The J gene is TRBJ1-2, the V gene TRBV6-2 or TRBV6-3, with D possibly matching TRBD1 (6 bases). V was cut by 8 bases and J by 4 bases, with 17 bases left in between. CDR1 and CDR2 from the germline V gene are MNHEY and SVGEGT. CDR3 size: 14 residues. As DNA, the CDR3 is TGTGCCAGCGGGGGGCCAGGGCGCCCCTATGGCTACACCTTC. Translating it yields CASGGPGRPYGYTF.

This clonotype was seen a few times. The chain is built from TRBV4-1 and TRBJ2-3, with 9 bases fitting TRBD2. Trimming removed 4 bases from V and 0 bases from J; junction bases left unmatched: 8. Germline values: CDR1 MGHRA, CDR2 YSYEKL. The CDR3 extends over 17 amino acids. The CDR3 DNA follows: TGCGCCAGCAGCCGCAGCGGGGGGCCCACCAGCACAGATACGCAGTATTTT. It codes for CASSRSGGPTSTDTQYF.

This clonotype was counted at least ten times. As DNA, the CDR3 is TGTGCTAGTGGTTTGTATAACGATGTGACCCAGTACTTC. It yields the protein CASGLYNDVTQYF. The genes are TRBV12-5 and TRBJ2-5; D is unclear. Germline V lookup: CDR1 LGHNT, CDR2 FRNRAP. The V end was cut by 2 bases, the J end by 7 bases, with 11 bases between. CDR3 length: 13 residues.

The V and J genes are TRBV6-2 or TRBV6-3 and TRBJ2-7, with D tentatively TRBD1 (6 bases). CDR1 is MNHEY, CDR2 SVGEGT, per germline. The CDR3 is 15 amino acids. Deletions cut 2 bases from V and 2 bases from J, with 13 bases between. CDR3 nucleotides: TGTGCCAGCAGTTACAGAGGGGGACCAACCTACGAGCAGTACTTC. It yields the protein CASSYRGGPTYEQYF.

This sequence joins TRBV24-1 and TRBJ2-2, with D maybe TRBD2 (5 bases). Per germline, CDR1 KGHDR and CDR2 SFDVKD. Trimming removed 2 bases from V and 2 bases from J, with 14 bases in between. The CDR3 consists of 17 residues. The CDR3 coding sequence is TGTGCCACCAGTGATTCCCGGGTACGGGAAAACACCGGGGAGCTGTTTTTT. It is translated as CATSDSRVRENTGELFF.